This is a list of T cell receptor beta chains from one sample in a study of cytomegalovirus exposure and HLA in healthy donors. Data came from immunoSEQ multiplex PCR; TCRdb stores just in-frame clones and leaves some out. Of approximately 170,000 clones in the sample, roughly 85% were seen once. What was sequenced was PBMCs. These receptor sequences come from a boy under 10 years old in good health and CMV-seronegative. Each CDR3 is given with its conserved first and last residue. Fields, in order: V gene, J gene, D gene, clone size, CDR3 protein, CDR3 DNA. A D gene is named only where the DNA matches it firmly. Clone sizes are given selectively: once, few, many, or a class where the clone is expanded.

V gene: TRBV6-1; J gene: TRBJ2-5; D gene: TRBD2; clone size: NA; CDR3 protein: CASSATGLAAYQETQYF; CDR3 DNA: TGTGCCAGCAGTGCCACCGGACTAGCGGCGTACCAAGAGACCCAGTACTTC
V gene: TRBV6-1; J gene: TRBJ1-1; D gene: NA; clone size: NA; CDR3 protein: CASSVRQANTEAFF; CDR3 DNA: TGTGCCAGCAGTGTAAGACAGGCGAACACTGAAGCTTTCTTT
V gene: TRBV29-1; J gene: TRBJ1-6; D gene: TRBD1; clone size: once; CDR3 protein: CSVQTGAFNSPLHF; CDR3 DNA: TGCAGCGTCCAGACAGGGGCCTTTAATTCACCCCTCCACTTT
V gene: TRBV5-1; J gene: TRBJ1-3; D gene: NA; clone size: once; CDR3 protein: CASSLWPTGLSGNTIYF; CDR3 DNA: TGCGCCAGCAGCTTGTGGCCCACAGGGCTCTCTGGAAACACCATATATTTT
V gene: TRBV2; J gene: TRBJ2-1; D gene: TRBD2; clone size: NA; CDR3 protein: CASAHRLAGLNEQFF; CDR3 DNA: TGTGCCAGTGCGCACCGACTAGCGGGTCTCAATGAGCAGTTCTTC
V gene: TRBV28; J gene: TRBJ2-2; D gene: TRBD2; clone size: once; CDR3 protein: CASSSHWPGGETNTGELFF; CDR3 DNA: TGTGCCAGCAGTTCACACTGGCCGGGGGGGGAAACGAACACCGGGGAGCTGTTTTTT
V gene: TRBV9; J gene: TRBJ2-7; D gene: TRBD1; clone size: NA; CDR3 protein: CASSVEGQPYEQYF; CDR3 DNA: TGTGCCAGCAGCGTAGAGGGACAGCCCTACGAGCAGTACTTC
V gene: TRBV2; J gene: TRBJ2-1; D gene: TRBD1; clone size: NA; CDR3 protein: CASTVEWTGTYNEQFF; CDR3 DNA: TGTGCCAGCACCGTAGAATGGACAGGGACTTACAATGAGCAGTTCTTC
V gene: TRBV7-9; J gene: TRBJ2-7; D gene: TRBD1; clone size: NA; CDR3 protein: CASSLEGTGQLRRYEQYF; CDR3 DNA: TGTGCCAGCAGCTTGGAAGGGACAGGGCAATTAAGACGGTACGAGCAGTACTTC
V gene: TRBV21-1; J gene: TRBJ2-2; D gene: NA; clone size: once; CDR3 protein: CASSKGYGANTGELFF; CDR3 DNA: TGTGCCAGCAGCAAGGGTTACGGGGCGAACACCGGGGAGCTGTTTTTT
V gene: TRBV2; J gene: TRBJ2-1; D gene: TRBD2; clone size: NA; CDR3 protein: CASSGTSGRDSEQFF; CDR3 DNA: TGTGCCAGCAGTGGGACTAGCGGGAGGGATAGTGAGCAGTTCTTC
V gene: TRBV14; J gene: TRBJ1-1; D gene: NA; clone size: NA; CDR3 protein: CASNRVYGAEAFF; CDR3 DNA: TGTGCCAGCAACCGGGTTTACGGTGCTGAAGCTTTCTTT
V gene: TRBV30; J gene: TRBJ1-2; D gene: NA; clone size: NA; CDR3 protein: CAWDRQVSYGYTF; CDR3 DNA: TGTGCCTGGGACAGACAGGTGTCATATGGCTACACCTTC
V gene: TRBV4-2; J gene: TRBJ2-1; D gene: TRBD2; clone size: once; CDR3 protein: CASSQGFGLAGGAGLEQFF; CDR3 DNA: TGTGCCAGCAGCCAAGGGTTTGGACTAGCGGGGGGGGCCGGGCTTGAGCAGTTCTTC
V gene: TRBV29-1; J gene: TRBJ1-1; D gene: NA; clone size: NA; CDR3 protein: CSVEDPGGFTEAFF; CDR3 DNA: TGCAGCGTTGAAGATCCCGGCGGTTTCACTGAAGCTTTCTTT
V gene: TRBV6-5; J gene: TRBJ2-3; D gene: TRBD2; clone size: NA; CDR3 protein: CASTLLAGEADTQYF; CDR3 DNA: TGTGCCAGCACCCTACTAGCGGGAGAGGCAGATACGCAGTATTTT
V gene: TRBV7-3; J gene: TRBJ2-1; D gene: TRBD1; clone size: NA; CDR3 protein: CASSSGGGPYNEQFF; CDR3 DNA: TGTGCCAGCAGCTCAGGGGGTGGCCCCTACAATGAGCAGTTCTTC
V gene: TRBV6-4; J gene: TRBJ2-3; D gene: TRBD1; clone size: once; CDR3 protein: CARTLGQGYF; CDR3 DNA: TGTGCCAGGACGCTGGGACAGGGTTATTTT
V gene: TRBV5-6; J gene: TRBJ2-1; D gene: TRBD1; clone size: NA; CDR3 protein: CASSLLQQGFLDEQFF; CDR3 DNA: TGTGCCAGCAGCTTGCTCCAACAGGGGTTTCTCGATGAGCAGTTCTTC
V gene: TRBV7-9; J gene: TRBJ1-1; D gene: NA; clone size: NA; CDR3 protein: CASSLGRGRAGRMNTEAFF; CDR3 DNA: TGTGCCAGCAGCTTAGGGCGAGGAAGGGCAGGGAGGATGAACACTGAAGCTTTCTTT
V gene: TRBV28; J gene: TRBJ2-2; D gene: TRBD2; clone size: NA; CDR3 protein: CASSYPLSGSGGAAGELFF; CDR3 DNA: TGTGCCAGCAGTTACCCACTCTCCGGTAGCGGGGGGGCCGCCGGGGAGCTGTTTTTT
V gene: TRBV5-1; J gene: TRBJ1-2; D gene: NA; clone size: NA; CDR3 protein: CASSLGFGGNGYTF; CDR3 DNA: TGCGCCAGCAGCTTGGGGTTTGGGGGGAATGGCTACACCTTC
V gene: TRBV23-1; J gene: TRBJ2-3; D gene: NA; clone size: NA; CDR3 protein: CASSHQQQGSGTQYF; CDR3 DNA: TGCGCCAGCAGTCATCAACAGCAGGGTTCAGGTACGCAGTATTTT
V gene: TRBV6-5; J gene: TRBJ1-2; D gene: TRBD1; clone size: NA; CDR3 protein: CASSYKGASYTF; CDR3 DNA: TGTGCCAGCAGTTATAAGGGGGCTAGCTACACCTTC
V gene: TRBV28; J gene: TRBJ2-3; D gene: NA; clone size: NA; CDR3 protein: CASSSSDSSTDTQYF; CDR3 DNA: TGTGCCAGCAGTTCCTCGGACAGCAGCACAGATACGCAGTATTTT
V gene: TRBV7-3; J gene: TRBJ1-6; D gene: NA; clone size: once; CDR3 protein: CASGEAYNSPLHF; CDR3 DNA: TGTGCCAGTGGGGAGGCCTATAATTCACCCCTCCACTTT
V gene: TRBV5-1; J gene: TRBJ1-6; D gene: NA; clone size: NA; CDR3 protein: CASSLGAGRNSPLHF; CDR3 DNA: TGCGCCAGCAGCTTGGGGGCAGGGAGGAATTCACCCCTCCACTTT
V gene: TRBV28; J gene: TRBJ2-5; D gene: TRBD2; clone size: NA; CDR3 protein: CASSPLRSSGRRGETQYF; CDR3 DNA: TGTGCCAGCAGTCCCCTCCGTAGTAGCGGGAGGAGGGGGGAGACCCAGTACTTC
V gene: TRBV28; J gene: TRBJ1-5; D gene: TRBD1; clone size: NA; CDR3 protein: CASSLLDRGSNQPQHF; CDR3 DNA: TGTGCCAGCAGTTTGTTGGACAGGGGGAGCAATCAGCCCCAGCATTTT
V gene: TRBV4-1; J gene: TRBJ2-3; D gene: TRBD2; clone size: NA; CDR3 protein: CASSQGVFGYSGGTPDTQYF; CDR3 DNA: TGCGCCAGCAGCCAAGGGGTGTTCGGATACAGCGGGGGGACCCCAGATACGCAGTATTTT
V gene: TRBV4-1; J gene: TRBJ1-3; D gene: TRBD1; clone size: NA; CDR3 protein: CASSLVGTGFGNTIYF; CDR3 DNA: TGCGCCAGCAGCCTAGTGGGGACAGGGTTCGGAAACACCATATATTTT
V gene: TRBV6-1; J gene: TRBJ2-2; D gene: TRBD1; clone size: NA; CDR3 protein: CASSEDMGQEWNTGELFF; CDR3 DNA: TGTGCCAGCAGTGAAGATATGGGACAGGAGTGGAACACCGGGGAGCTGTTTTTT
V gene: TRBV28; J gene: TRBJ1-2; D gene: NA; clone size: NA; CDR3 protein: CASSLLGENYGYTF; CDR3 DNA: TGTGCCAGCAGTTTATTGGGAGAAAACTATGGCTACACCTTC
V gene: TRBV4-1; J gene: TRBJ2-2; D gene: TRBD2; clone size: NA; CDR3 protein: CASSHILAGGGTGELFF; CDR3 DNA: TGCGCCAGCAGCCATATACTAGCGGGAGGAGGAACCGGGGAGCTGTTTTTT
V gene: TRBV15; J gene: TRBJ2-3; D gene: TRBD2; clone size: NA; CDR3 protein: CATSRDRASGGTDTQYF; CDR3 DNA: TGTGCCACCAGCAGAGATAGGGCTAGCGGGGGCACAGATACGCAGTATTTT
V gene: TRBV9; J gene: TRBJ2-3; D gene: TRBD1; clone size: NA; CDR3 protein: CASSVERDRDTQYF; CDR3 DNA: TGTGCCAGCAGCGTAGAACGGGACAGAGATACGCAGTATTTT
V gene: TRBV28; J gene: TRBJ1-1; D gene: NA; clone size: few; CDR3 protein: CASSPPGGSEAFF; CDR3 DNA: TGTGCCAGCAGCCCCCCGGGGGGGTCGGAAGCTTTCTTT
V gene: TRBV29-1; J gene: TRBJ1-2; D gene: NA; clone size: NA; CDR3 protein: CSVSRGRYGYTF; CDR3 DNA: TGCAGCGTTTCCCGTGGCAGATATGGCTACACCTTC
V gene: TRBV11-1; J gene: TRBJ2-3; D gene: TRBD1; clone size: NA; CDR3 protein: CASSLGQGEADTQYF; CDR3 DNA: TGTGCCAGCAGCTTGGGACAGGGAGAGGCAGATACGCAGTATTTT
V gene: TRBV5-1; J gene: TRBJ1-1; D gene: NA; clone size: NA; CDR3 protein: CASSFSGDLNTEAFF; CDR3 DNA: TGCGCCAGCAGCTTCTCGGGAGACTTGAACACTGAAGCTTTCTTT
V gene: TRBV10-1; J gene: TRBJ2-4; D gene: NA; clone size: NA; CDR3 protein: CASSEAGWNIQYF; CDR3 DNA: TGCGCCAGCAGCGAGGCAGGATGGAACATTCAGTACTTC
V gene: TRBV27; J gene: TRBJ2-1; D gene: TRBD1; clone size: once; CDR3 protein: CATGTGLNEQFF; CDR3 DNA: TGTGCCACCGGGACAGGCCTGAATGAGCAGTTCTTC
V gene: TRBV28; J gene: TRBJ1-2; D gene: TRBD1; clone size: NA; CDR3 protein: CASRPYRGRHGYTF; CDR3 DNA: TGTGCCAGCAGACCCTACAGGGGAAGGCATGGCTACACCTTC
V gene: TRBV7-7; J gene: TRBJ2-1; D gene: TRBD2; clone size: NA; CDR3 protein: CASSLVAGGSNEQFF; CDR3 DNA: TGTGCTAGCAGCTTAGTGGCGGGAGGGTCCAATGAGCAGTTCTTC
V gene: TRBV5-1; J gene: TRBJ1-2; D gene: TRBD1; clone size: NA; CDR3 protein: CASSRGQGAGDGYTF; CDR3 DNA: TGCGCCAGCAGCCGGGGGCAGGGGGCAGGTGATGGCTACACCTTC
V gene: TRBV7-3; J gene: TRBJ2-3; D gene: TRBD2; clone size: NA; CDR3 protein: CASSPGLADTSTDTQYF; CDR3 DNA: TGTGCCAGCAGCCCGGGACTAGCGGATACTAGCACAGATACGCAGTATTTT
V gene: TRBV5-4; J gene: TRBJ2-7; D gene: NA; clone size: NA; CDR3 protein: CASSVAGASTYEQYF; CDR3 DNA: TGTGCCAGCAGCGTGGCTGGGGCCAGCACCTACGAGCAGTACTTC
V gene: TRBV28; J gene: TRBJ2-1; D gene: NA; clone size: NA; CDR3 protein: CASSLSVSYNEQFF; CDR3 DNA: TGTGCCAGCAGTTTATCCGTATCCTACAATGAGCAGTTCTTC
V gene: TRBV7-9; J gene: TRBJ1-2; D gene: NA; clone size: NA; CDR3 protein: CASSLALSGEVYYGYTF; CDR3 DNA: TGTGCCAGCAGCTTAGCGTTATCGGGGGAGGTATACTATGGCTACACCTTC
V gene: TRBV29-1; J gene: TRBJ1-3; D gene: NA; clone size: NA; CDR3 protein: CSCLLDSSGGNTIYF; CDR3 DNA: TGCAGCTGTCTACTCGACAGTTCCGGTGGAAACACCATATATTTT
V gene: TRBV6-6; J gene: TRBJ1-5; D gene: TRBD1; clone size: NA; CDR3 protein: CASSTTGGYQPQHF; CDR3 DNA: TGTGCCAGCAGCACGACAGGGGGCTATCAGCCCCAGCATTTT
V gene: TRBV28; J gene: TRBJ2-7; D gene: TRBD1; clone size: NA; CDR3 protein: CASSLLALNYKSGQIYEQYF; CDR3 DNA: TGTGCCAGCAGTTTACTAGCCCTCAACTACAAGTCGGGACAGATCTACGAGCAGTACTTC
V gene: TRBV10-2; J gene: TRBJ1-6; D gene: NA; clone size: NA; CDR3 protein: CASSQTPNSPLHF; CDR3 DNA: TGCGCCAGCAGTCAGACACCGAATTCACCCCTCCACTTT
V gene: TRBV4-1; J gene: TRBJ1-4; D gene: TRBD1; clone size: NA; CDR3 protein: CASSRLGTGVATNEKLFF; CDR3 DNA: TGCGCCAGCAGCCGCCTGGGGACAGGGGTCGCAACTAATGAAAAACTGTTTTTT
V gene: TRBV7-9; J gene: TRBJ2-3; D gene: NA; clone size: NA; CDR3 protein: CASSPGGTPYTDTQYF; CDR3 DNA: TGTGCCAGCAGCCCAGGCGGGACCCCTTACACAGATACGCAGTATTTT
V gene: TRBV5-6; J gene: TRBJ2-5; D gene: TRBD2; clone size: NA; CDR3 protein: CASSRTSGGETQYF; CDR3 DNA: TGTGCCAGCAGCCGAACTAGCGGGGGAGAGACCCAGTACTTC